Listed below are T cell receptor beta chains from one sample, sequenced in a study of cytomegalovirus exposure and HLA in healthy donors. TCRdb's copy holds only in-frame clones and misses some; the assay was immunoSEQ multiplex PCR. The sample consists of 100,000 to 150,000 clones, less than 80% of them appearing once. The sample consisted of PBMCs. The receptors shown here come from a man in his forties in good health and CMV-seropositive. Both conserved end residues are part of each CDR3. Clone size is not always given. Where it is, it says once, few, many or a class for expanded clones.

J | V | size | length | CDR3
TRBJ2-2 | TRBV4-2 | few | 16 | CASSQDPVEPRGELFF
TRBJ2-1 | TRBV10-3 | NA | 16 | CAISGVRASGRNEQFF
TRBJ2-5 | TRBV30 | NA | 13 | CAWSVQLEGTQYF
TRBJ1-1 | TRBV7-8 | NA | 14 | CASSFRDTNTEAFF
TRBJ2-1 | TRBV4-3 | NA | 17 | CASSQALAGDFYNEQFF
TRBJ2-1 | TRBV7-3 | NA | 17 | CASSPGLAGVYYNEQFF
TRBJ1-1 | TRBV15 | NA | 15 | CATSSNRDFYLGAFF
TRBJ2-7 | TRBV29-1 | NA | 14 | CSVPRGSRSYEQYF
TRBJ1-1 | TRBV5-1 | NA | 15 | CASSTTQGGDTEAFF
TRBJ1-4 | TRBV10-3 | NA | 13 | CAISLATNEKLFF
TRBJ2-3 | TRBV19 | few | 14 | CASSLTGGSDTQYF
TRBJ1-3 | TRBV28 | NA | 14 | CASSPYNSGNTIYF
TRBJ2-7 | TRBV2 | few | 12 | CASSGEGHEQYF
TRBJ2-3 | TRBV23-1 | few | 19 | CASITQPTSTGGAADTQYF
TRBJ1-4 | TRBV6-5 | NA | 11 | CASRRDEKLFF
TRBJ1-1 | TRBV30 | few | 13 | CASESRGNTEAFF
TRBJ2-1 | TRBV5-1 | NA | 15 | CASSSSWTAYNEQFF
TRBJ1-1 | TRBV7-8 | NA | 13 | CASSFRANTEAFF
TRBJ1-1 | TRBV2 | NA | 13 | CASSQNSLTEAFF
TRBJ2-7 | TRBV6-5 | few | 15 | CASSYATGFSYEQYF
TRBJ2-7 | TRBV5-1 | NA | 15 | CASSGLAGEVVEQYF
TRBJ1-2 | TRBV7-9 | NA | 13 | CASSLETVYGYTF
TRBJ2-1 | TRBV7-2 | large | 14 | CASSSIAGVNEQFF
TRBJ1-1 | TRBV18 | NA | 14 | CASSLGTENTEAFF
TRBJ2-3 | TRBV6-1 | NA | 15 | CASSEGASLANTQYF
TRBJ1-6 | TRBV5-1 | NA | 17 | CASSGEPDRVDNSPLHF
TRBJ1-1 | TRBV7-8 | few | 14 | CASSVQGGGTEAFF
TRBJ2-1 | TRBV11-3 | NA | 15 | CASSLTGSPYNEQFF
TRBJ2-1 | TRBV6-1 | few | 15 | CASIRTRLAVDEQFF
TRBJ1-5 | TRBV4-1 | NA | 16 | CASSQATGGVNQPQHF
TRBJ1-1 | TRBV5-4 | NA | 13 | CASSLLSNTEAFF
TRBJ2-7 | TRBV6-5 | NA | 12 | CASSSRGYEQYF
TRBJ2-7 | TRBV5-1 | NA | 14 | CASSLERPTGEQYF
TRBJ1-4 | TRBV18 | NA | 14 | CASSPQGSNEKLFF
TRBJ1-5 | TRBV7-2 | NA | 15 | CASSSYSNSNQPQHF
TRBJ2-7 | TRBV7-9 | NA | 14 | CASSLEQRVYEQYF
TRBJ1-1 | TRBV5-5 | few | 15 | CASSFIRHVGGEAFF
TRBJ1-5 | TRBV30 | few | 15 | CAWHPGQGSNQPQHF
TRBJ2-5 | TRBV27 | few | 12 | CASSYQGGTQYF
TRBJ2-1 | TRBV10-3 | NA | 15 | CAISVGTGGYNEQFF
TRBJ2-1 | TRBV12-5 | once | 14 | CASGFPGGPIEQFF